A selection of T cell receptor beta chains follows, all from one sample in a study of blood T cell repertoires in COVID-19. TCRdb's table, derived via immunoSEQ multiplex PCR, lists solely in-frame clones and lacks some. The repertoire includes 130,000 to 150,000 clones, approximately 87% of them detected once, and approximately 11% sits in the top ten. Material: PBMCs or T cells enriched from blood (not recorded which). These receptors all come from a man aged 55 to 70 who had recovered from COVID-19. Both conserved end residues are part of each CDR3. The D gene is left open where the match is weak. Rows give clone size only sometimes, using once, few, many, or a class for an expanded clone.

abundance	d_gene	j_gene	v_gene	CDR3nt	CDR3aa
.	.	TRBJ2-2	TRBV24-1	TGTGCCACCAGTGATCAAGTATGGAGCACCGGGGAGCTGTTTTTT	CATSDQVWSTGELFF
.	.	TRBJ1-2	TRBV9	TGTGCCAGCAGCGTAGCGTCGTCTAACTATGGCTACACCTTC	CASSVASSNYGYTF
.	TRBD1	TRBJ1-1	TRBV6-5	TGTGCCAGCAGTTACTCGACAGGGATTCGGAACACTGAAGCTTTCTTT	CASSYSTGIRNTEAFF
.	.	TRBJ2-1	TRBV2	TGTGCCAGCATGACCGGGACTCCCAATGAGCAGTTCTTC	CASMTGTPNEQFF
.	.	TRBJ2-7	TRBV5-1	TGCGCCAGCAGCTTGGCCCCGGGGAGCTCCTACGAGCAGTACTTC	CASSLAPGSSYEQYF
once	TRBD1	TRBJ1-2	TRBV7-6	TGTGCCAGCAGCTTAGGGGCAGGGGGTATCTATGGCTACACCTTC	CASSLGAGGIYGYTF
once	.	TRBJ2-1	TRBV5-4	TGTGCCAGCACGGAGGGGGGGCGAAATGAGCAGTTCTTC	CASTEGGRNEQFF
.	.	TRBJ2-1	TRBV28	TGTGCCAGCAGGAGGGATAGTGGCTACAATGAGCAGTTCTTC	CASRRDSGYNEQFF
.	.	TRBJ1-1	TRBV29-1	TGCAGCGTTGAACGAGTAGTTGGGCAAGCTTTCTTT	CSVERVVGQAFF
.	.	TRBJ2-1	TRBV4-2	TGTGCCAGCAGCCAAGGGTCGGGTCAGAACAATGAGCAGTTCTTC	CASSQGSGQNNEQFF
.	.	TRBJ1-6	TRBV5-1	TGCGCCAGCAGCTTGGACAGGAGCTCCTATAATTCACCCCTCCACTTT	CASSLDRSSYNSPLHF
.	TRBD1	TRBJ2-7	TRBV5-1	TGCGCCAGCAGCAGAATACAGGGGGCGGAATACGAGCAGTACTTC	CASSRIQGAEYEQYF
once	.	TRBJ2-1	TRBV27	TGTGCCAGTTCTTTATGGGGCTCCGGTGAGCAGTTCTTC	CASSLWGSGEQFF
.	TRBD2	TRBJ2-1	TRBV19	TGTGCCAGTAGAGAACGGGGGGGCCAAAACAATGAGCAGTTCTTC	CASRERGGQNNEQFF
.	.	TRBJ2-7	TRBV10-3	TGTGCCATCAGTGGGGAGGTGGAGGAGCAGTACTTC	CAISGEVEEQYF
.	TRBD1	TRBJ1-1	TRBV5-4	TGTGCCAGCAGCTGGGGACAGGGTGACACTGAAGCTTTCTTT	CASSWGQGDTEAFF
.	.	TRBJ2-2	TRBV11-3	TGTGCCAGCAGCTTTGACAGTACGACCGGGGAGCTGTTTTTT	CASSFDSTTGELFF
.	TRBD2	TRBJ2-7	TRBV7-8	TGTGCCAGCAGCTTAGAAGGGCGGGGGGAGCAGTACTTC	CASSLEGRGEQYF
.	.	TRBJ1-5	TRBV10-3	TGTGCCATCAGTGAAGGTCAGAGGGAGAATCAGCCCCAGCATTTT	CAISEGQRENQPQHF
.	TRBD2	TRBJ2-1	TRBV11-2	TGTGCCAGCAGCTTAGAGCGACTAGCGACAAACAATGAGCAGTTCTTC	CASSLERLATNNEQFF
.	TRBD2	TRBJ2-1	TRBV24-1	TGTGCCACCAGTGATTTGACTAGCGGGAGTTGGTCCTACAATGAGCAGTTCTTC	CATSDLTSGSWSYNEQFF
.	.	TRBJ2-7	TRBV21-1	TGTGCCAGGGGGGGGACCAGGGTCCCATACGAGCAGTACTTC	CARGGTRVPYEQYF
.	.	TRBJ2-7	TRBV10-3	TGTGCCATCAGTGAGGCGGGGGCCTTTTACGAGCAGTACTTC	CAISEAGAFYEQYF
.	.	TRBJ1-3	TRBV3-1/TRBV3-2	TGTGCCAGCAGCCTAACAGCGGAGGAGTCAAACACCATATATTTT	CASSLTAEESNTIYF
.	TRBD2	TRBJ2-2	TRBV28	TGTGCCAGCAGTTTAATACTAGCGGGGAACACCGGGGAGCTGTTTTTT	CASSLILAGNTGELFF
.	TRBD1	TRBJ1-5	TRBV30	TGTGCCTGGGGGACAGGGGGCCTGAATCAGCCCCAGCATTTT	CAWGTGGLNQPQHF
.	.	TRBJ2-2	TRBV30	TGTGCCTGGAGGCTAGCGATTAACACCGGGGAGCTGTTTTTT	CAWRLAINTGELFF
.	.	TRBJ1-5	TRBV11-2	TGTGCCAGCAGCTTAGCGGCAGGCAAACAGCCCCAGCATTTT	CASSLAAGKQPQHF
once	TRBD1	TRBJ1-3	TRBV30	TGTGCCTGGAGTGTAGGGACAGGGACCCCCTCTGGAAACACCATATATTTT	CAWSVGTGTPSGNTIYF
.	.	TRBJ1-5	TRBV2	TGTGCCAGCAGTCTTCCGGGACTGAATAGCAATCAGCCCCAGCATTTT	CASSLPGLNSNQPQHF
.	.	TRBJ1-2	TRBV28	TGTGCCAGCAGGGATAGACAGGTGCCAAGGTATGGCTACACCTTC	CASRDRQVPRYGYTF
.	.	TRBJ1-4	TRBV27	TGTGCCAGCAGTTTACAGGCGGGGCTGATTAATGAAAAACTGTTTTTT	CASSLQAGLINEKLFF
once	.	TRBJ2-3	TRBV28	TGTGCCAGCTGGGGCAGGGATACGCAGTATTTT	CASWGRDTQYF
.	.	TRBJ1-4	TRBV14	TGTGCCAGCAGCCAAGGATATTCATCCAGACTGTTTTTT	CASSQGYSSRLFF
.	TRBD1	TRBJ1-1	TRBV28	TGTGCCAGCAGCCCTCGCAGGGGGTTGTACACTGAAGCTTTCTTT	CASSPRRGLYTEAFF
.	TRBD1	TRBJ2-3	TRBV7-8	TGTGCCAGCAGCTTCGGGACAGGGAGTTATGATACGCAGTATTTT	CASSFGTGSYDTQYF
.	.	TRBJ1-5	TRBV24-1	TGTGCCACCGCCCGGGGGGGGGTAGGTCAGCCCCAGCATTTT	CATARGGVGQPQHF
.	TRBD1	TRBJ1-4	TRBV5-1	TGCGCCAGCAGCTTGTCGGGACAGAGTAATGAAAAACTGTTTTTT	CASSLSGQSNEKLFF
.	.	TRBJ1-1	TRBV5-1	TGCGCCAGCAGCTCGACACCGAACACTGAAGCTTTCTTT	CASSSTPNTEAFF
once	TRBD1	TRBJ1-5	TRBV6-6	TGTGCCAGCAGTTCCCCAGGGGGGCGCGGTCAGCCCCAGCATTTT	CASSSPGGRGQPQHF
.	TRBD2	TRBJ2-7	TRBV27	TGTGCCAGCAGTTTACGCAAAGTAGCGGGAACCTACGAGCAGTACTTC	CASSLRKVAGTYEQYF
.	.	TRBJ2-2	TRBV2	TGTGCCACCCAAGCGGGCGCGAACACCGGGGAGCTGTTTTTT	CATQAGANTGELFF
.	.	TRBJ2-5	TRBV5-4	TGTGCCAGCAGCTTGGCCGTGAGTACTAAGGAGACCCAGTACTTC	CASSLAVSTKETQYF
.	.	TRBJ1-3	TRBV27	TGTGCCACCTCCCGGGTGGAACCCTCTGGAAACACCATATATTTT	CATSRVEPSGNTIYF
few	.	TRBJ2-3	TRBV4-1	TGCGCCAGCAGCCAAAATGTGGGAGCTGGCACAGATACGCAGTATTTT	CASSQNVGAGTDTQYF